This T cell receptor (beta chain) was recovered during a study of cytomegalovirus exposure and HLA in healthy donors. The PCR made use of 60 Vbeta and 13 Jbeta primers. The repertoire was sequenced with immunoSEQ multiplex PCR; TCRdb's copy has only in-frame clones and lacks some. The sample has more than 90,000 clones, approximately 85% seen once. Germline V gene data show CDR1 as LGHNA and CDR2 as YSLEER. This CDR3 spans 15 amino acids. Trimming cost V 1 base and J 4 bases; bases outside gene matches: 3. The genes are TRBV4-3 and TRBJ2-2; TRBD1 matches at 7 bases. This receptor was identified in a man aged 25-40 years in good health and CMV-seronegative. Sequenced: PBMCs. The DNA of the CDR3 is TGCGCCAGCAGCCAAGGACAGGGTGGCACCGGGGAGCTGTTTTTT. Encoded protein: CASSQGQGGTGELFF.